This TCR beta chain was sequenced during a study of circulating CD8 cells and anti-PD-1 response in melanoma. Broader study findings: Diversity ranked highest in DNEG and lowest in TIGIT subsets.

Each library started from roughly 15 ng of total RNA using the QIAseq Immune Repertoire TCR panel. TCRdb independently ran MiXCR on the reads; one entry per CDR3 protein. Here the sample spans over a thousand distinct CDR3 sequences, about 6.3% being singletons. From germline, CDR1 is ENHRY and CDR2 SYGVKD. The CDR3 runs to 13 residues. The V end was cut by 4 bases, the J end by 7 bases, with 8 bases between. Sorting of live CD3+CD8+TCRalphabeta+ cells by PD-1 and/or TIGIT gave four subsets. This clonotype is judged medium-sized (0.01 to 0.1%). Its specificity is unknown. This chain links TRBV10-3 with TRBJ1-6; D call uncertain. This sequence originates from a human donor with melanoma. The sequencing used CD8+ T cells from PBMCs, collected at baseline or after one month of anti-PD-1 therapy (not recorded which). As DNA, the CDR3 is TGTGCCATCAGTGGTGAAGGGAATTCACCCCTCCACTTT. Translating gives CAISGEGNSPLHF.